The clone carrying this T cell receptor (beta chain) appeared a few times. Amplification yielded TCR beta CDR3 regions, with RNA transcripts as the source. The HTBI primer set drove a first-round RT-PCR of the TCR CDR3. MiXCR was run by TCRdb on the multiplex PCR reads, yielding one entry per CDR3 protein. The sample lists hundreds of thousands of distinct CDR3 sequences, about 15% occurring once. The V gene's germline CDR1 is SGHTS and CDR2 YDEGEE. Between the trimmed V and J ends, which lost 3 bases and 4 bases, there was a span of 10 bases. The length of the CDR3 is 14 residues. The data were obtained in a study of T cells in Graves' hyperthyroidism and ophthalmopathy.

Sequenced: blood. The chain employs TRBV5-8 and TRBJ1-4; D might be TRBD1 (5 bases). The receptor was derived from a woman under 30 with Graves' hyperthyroidism. CDR3 protein: CASSYGTVNEKLFF. The CDR3 DNA sequence: TGTGCCAGCAGCTATGGGACGGTTAATGAAAAACTGTTTTTT.